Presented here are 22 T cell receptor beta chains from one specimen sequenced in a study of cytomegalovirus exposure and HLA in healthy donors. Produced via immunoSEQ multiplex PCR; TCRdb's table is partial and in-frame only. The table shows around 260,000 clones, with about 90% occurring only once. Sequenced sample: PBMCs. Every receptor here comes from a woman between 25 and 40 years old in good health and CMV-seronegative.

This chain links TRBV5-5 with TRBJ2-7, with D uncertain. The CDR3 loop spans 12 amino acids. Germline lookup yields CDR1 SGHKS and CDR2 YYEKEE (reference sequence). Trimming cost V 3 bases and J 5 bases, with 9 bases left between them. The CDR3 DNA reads TGTGCCAGCAGCTGGGGTAGGGACGAGCAGTACTTC. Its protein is CASSWGRDEQYF.

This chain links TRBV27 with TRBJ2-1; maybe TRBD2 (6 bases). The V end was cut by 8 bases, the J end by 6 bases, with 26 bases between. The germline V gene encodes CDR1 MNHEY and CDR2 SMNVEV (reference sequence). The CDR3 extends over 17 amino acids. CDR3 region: CASPPASLAGSINEQFF. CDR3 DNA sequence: TGTGCCAGCCCCCCCGCCTCCCTCGCGGGAAGTATCAATGAGCAGTTCTTC.

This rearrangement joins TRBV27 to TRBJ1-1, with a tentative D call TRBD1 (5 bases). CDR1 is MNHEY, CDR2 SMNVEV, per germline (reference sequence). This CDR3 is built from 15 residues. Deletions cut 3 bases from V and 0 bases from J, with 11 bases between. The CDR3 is CASSLGAGMNTEAFF. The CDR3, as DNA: TGTGCCAGCAGTTTGGGTGCAGGGATGAACACTGAAGCTTTCTTT.

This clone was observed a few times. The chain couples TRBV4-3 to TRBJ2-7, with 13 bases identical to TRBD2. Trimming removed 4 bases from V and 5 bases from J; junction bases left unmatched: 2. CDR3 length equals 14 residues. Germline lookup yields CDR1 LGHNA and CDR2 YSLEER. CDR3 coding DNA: TGCGCCAGCAGCCCTGGACTAGCGGGAGACGAGCAGTACTTC. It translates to CASSPGLAGDEQYF.

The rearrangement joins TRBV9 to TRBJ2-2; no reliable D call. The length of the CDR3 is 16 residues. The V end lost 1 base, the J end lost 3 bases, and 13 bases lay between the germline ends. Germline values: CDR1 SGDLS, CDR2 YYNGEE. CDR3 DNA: TGTGCCAGCAGCGTATCCCGGAGCCTTCACACCGGGGAGCTGTTTTTT. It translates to CASSVSRSLHTGELFF. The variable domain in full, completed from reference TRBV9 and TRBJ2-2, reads DSGVTQTPKHLITATGQRVTLRCSPRSGDLSVYWYQQSLDQGLQFLIQYYNGEERAKGNILERFSAQQFPDLHSELNLSSLELGDSALYFCASSVSRSLHTGELFFGEGSRLTVL.

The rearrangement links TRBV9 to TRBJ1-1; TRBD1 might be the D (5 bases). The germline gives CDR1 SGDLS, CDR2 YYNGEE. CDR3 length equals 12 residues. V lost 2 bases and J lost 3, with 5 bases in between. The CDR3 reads CASSVGDTEAFF. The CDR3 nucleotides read TGTGCCAGCAGCGTGGGGGACACTGAAGCTTTCTTT.

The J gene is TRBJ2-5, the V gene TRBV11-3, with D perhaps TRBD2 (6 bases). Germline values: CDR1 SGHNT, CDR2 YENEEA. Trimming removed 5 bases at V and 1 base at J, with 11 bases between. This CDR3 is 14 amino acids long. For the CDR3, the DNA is TGTGCCAGCAGCCACACGGGAGCCCAAGAGACCCAGTACTTC. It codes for CASSHTGAQETQYF.

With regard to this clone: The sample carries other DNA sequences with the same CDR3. CDR3 in amino acids: CASSLLAGSTDTQYF. CDR3 DNA sequence: TGTGCCAGCAGTTTACTAGCGGGATCCACAGATACGCAGTATTTT. V and J are TRBV27 and TRBJ2-3; 9 bases are a match to TRBD2. With V trimmed by 2 bases and J by 2 bases, 2 bases remained unmatched. CDR1 is MNHEY and CDR2 is SMNVEV in the germline V gene (reference sequence). This CDR3 has 15 amino acids.

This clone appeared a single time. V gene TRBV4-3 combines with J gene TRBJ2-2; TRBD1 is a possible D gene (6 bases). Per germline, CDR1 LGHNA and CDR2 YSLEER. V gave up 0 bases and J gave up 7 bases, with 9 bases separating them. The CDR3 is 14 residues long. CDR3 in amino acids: CASSQDEGHGELFF. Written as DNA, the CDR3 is TGCGCCAGCAGCCAAGATGAGGGACACGGGGAGCTGTTTTTT.

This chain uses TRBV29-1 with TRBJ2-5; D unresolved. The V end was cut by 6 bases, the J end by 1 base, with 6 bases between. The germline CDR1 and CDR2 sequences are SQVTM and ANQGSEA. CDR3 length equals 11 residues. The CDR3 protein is CSVPTQETQYF. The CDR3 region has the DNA TGCAGCGTACCGACCCAAGAGACCCAGTACTTC. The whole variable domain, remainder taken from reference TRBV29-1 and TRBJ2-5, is SAVISQKPSRDICQRGTSLTIQCQVDSQVTMMFWYRQQPGQSLTLIATANQGSEATYESGFVIDKFPISRPNLTFSTLTVSNMSPEDSSIYLCSVPTQETQYFGPGTRLLVL.

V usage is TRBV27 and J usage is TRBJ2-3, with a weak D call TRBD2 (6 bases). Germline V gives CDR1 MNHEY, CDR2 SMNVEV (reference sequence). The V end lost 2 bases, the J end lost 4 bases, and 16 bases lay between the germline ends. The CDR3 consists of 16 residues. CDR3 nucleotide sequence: TGTGCCAGCAGTTTAATTACGGCGGGACCGGCAGATACGCAGTATTTT. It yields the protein CASSLITAGPADTQYF.

The CDR3 sequence: CASRSLAQQETQYF. The CDR3 nucleotides are TGTGCCAGCAGATCACTAGCGCAACAAGAGACCCAGTACTTC. This sequence joins TRBV27 and TRBJ2-5; 7 bases match TRBD2. Looked up from germline, CDR1 is MNHEY and CDR2 is SMNVEV (reference sequence). The CDR3 extends over 14 amino acids. V lost 6 bases and J lost 2; bases outside the gene matches: 6.

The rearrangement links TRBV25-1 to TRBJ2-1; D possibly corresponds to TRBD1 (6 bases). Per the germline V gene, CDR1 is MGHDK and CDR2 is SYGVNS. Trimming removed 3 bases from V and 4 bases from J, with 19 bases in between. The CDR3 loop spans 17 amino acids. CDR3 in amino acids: CASSDGIPGAAYNEQFF. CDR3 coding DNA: TGTGCCAGCAGTGACGGTATCCCAGGGGCGGCATACAATGAGCAGTTCTTC. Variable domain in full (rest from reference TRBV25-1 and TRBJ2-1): EADIYQTPRYLVIGTGKKITLECSQTMGHDKMYWYQQDPGMELHLIHYSYGVNSTEKGDLSSESTVSRIRTEHFPLTLESARPSHTSQYLCASSDGIPGAAYNEQFFGPGTRLTVL.

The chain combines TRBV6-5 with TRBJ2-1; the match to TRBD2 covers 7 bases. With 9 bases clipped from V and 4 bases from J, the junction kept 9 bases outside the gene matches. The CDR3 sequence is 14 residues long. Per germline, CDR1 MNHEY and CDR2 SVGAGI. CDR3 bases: TGTGCCAGTAATAGCGGGCAATTTTACAATGAGCAGTTCTTC. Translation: CASNSGQFYNEQFF.

The CDR3 loop reads CASSGLYPGANVLTF. The CDR3 DNA follows: TGTGCCAGCAGTGGACTGTACCCTGGGGCCAACGTCCTGACTTTC. J is TRBJ2-6 and V is TRBV6-5; tentative D call: TRBD2 (5 bases). V was shortened by 5 bases and J by 2 bases, with 10 bases between the two germline ends. The germline V gene has CDR1 MNHEY and CDR2 SVGAGI. This CDR3 has 15 residues.

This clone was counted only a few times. CDR3 in DNA: TGCGCCAGCAGCCCTTACAAGGGGGTTGGCGAGCAGTACTTC. Protein: CASSPYKGVGEQYF. The chain recombines TRBV4-3 with TRBJ2-7, with TRBD1 as a possible D gene (6 bases). V dropped 4 bases and J dropped 6 bases, with 16 bases sitting between them. Germline CDR1 is LGHNA and CDR2 is YSLEER. This CDR3 is built from 14 residues.

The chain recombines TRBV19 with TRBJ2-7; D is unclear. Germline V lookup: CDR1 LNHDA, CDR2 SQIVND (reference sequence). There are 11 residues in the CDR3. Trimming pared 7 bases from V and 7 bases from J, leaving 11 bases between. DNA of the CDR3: TGTGCCAGTACGGCAGGTTATGAGCAGTACTTC. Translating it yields CASTAGYEQYF.

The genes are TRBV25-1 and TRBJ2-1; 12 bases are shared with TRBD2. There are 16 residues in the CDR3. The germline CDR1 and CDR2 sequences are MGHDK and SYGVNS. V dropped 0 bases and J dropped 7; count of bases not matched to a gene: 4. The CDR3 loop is CASSEYHTSGRNEQFF. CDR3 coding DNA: TGTGCCAGCAGTGAATATCATACTAGCGGGAGGAATGAGCAGTTCTTC.

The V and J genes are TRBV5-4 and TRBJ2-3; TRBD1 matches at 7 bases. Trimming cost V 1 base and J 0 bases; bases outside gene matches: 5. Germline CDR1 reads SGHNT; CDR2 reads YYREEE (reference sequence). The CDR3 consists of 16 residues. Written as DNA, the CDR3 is TGTGCCAGCAGCTTGCAGTCAGGGGGTAGCACAGATACGCAGTATTTT. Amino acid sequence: CASSLQSGGSTDTQYF.

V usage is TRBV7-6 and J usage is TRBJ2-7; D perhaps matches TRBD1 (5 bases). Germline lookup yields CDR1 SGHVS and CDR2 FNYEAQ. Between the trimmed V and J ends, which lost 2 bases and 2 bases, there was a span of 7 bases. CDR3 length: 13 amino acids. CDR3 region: CASSLQGPYEQYF. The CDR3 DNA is TGTGCCAGCAGCTTACAGGGCCCCTACGAGCAGTACTTC. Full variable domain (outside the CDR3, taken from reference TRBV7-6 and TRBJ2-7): GAGVSQSPRYKVTKRGQDVALRCDPISGHVSLYWYRQALGQGPEFLTYFNYEAQQDKSGLPNDRFSAERPEGSISTLTIQRTEQRDSAMYRCASSLQGPYEQYFGPGTRLTVT.

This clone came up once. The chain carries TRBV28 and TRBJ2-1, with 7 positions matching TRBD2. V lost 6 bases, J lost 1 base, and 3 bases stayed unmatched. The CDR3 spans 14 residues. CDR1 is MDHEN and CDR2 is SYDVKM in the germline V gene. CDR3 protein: CASRGRESYNEQFF. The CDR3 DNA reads TGTGCCAGCAGGGGGCGGGAGTCCTACAATGAGCAGTTCTTC.

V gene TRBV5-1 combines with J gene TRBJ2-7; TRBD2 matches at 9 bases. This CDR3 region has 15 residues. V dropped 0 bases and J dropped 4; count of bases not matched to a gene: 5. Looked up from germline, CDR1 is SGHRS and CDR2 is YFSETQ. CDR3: CASSLVAGGQYEQYF. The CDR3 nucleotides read TGCGCCAGCAGCTTGGTGGCGGGAGGGCAGTACGAGCAGTACTTC.